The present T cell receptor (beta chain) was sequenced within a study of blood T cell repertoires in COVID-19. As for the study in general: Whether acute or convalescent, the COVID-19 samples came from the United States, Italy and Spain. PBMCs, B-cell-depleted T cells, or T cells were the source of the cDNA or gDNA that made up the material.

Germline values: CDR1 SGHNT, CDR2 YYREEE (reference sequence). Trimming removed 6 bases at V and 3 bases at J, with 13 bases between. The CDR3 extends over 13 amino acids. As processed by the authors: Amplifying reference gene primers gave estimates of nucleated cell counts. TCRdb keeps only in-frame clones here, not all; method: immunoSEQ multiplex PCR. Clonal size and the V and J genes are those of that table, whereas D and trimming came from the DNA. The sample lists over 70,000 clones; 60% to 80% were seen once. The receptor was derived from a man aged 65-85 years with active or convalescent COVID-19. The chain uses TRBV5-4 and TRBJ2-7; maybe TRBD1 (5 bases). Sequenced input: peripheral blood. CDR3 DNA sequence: TGTGCCAGCAACCCCGACAGAAGCTACGAGCAGTACTTC. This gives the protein CASNPDRSYEQYF.